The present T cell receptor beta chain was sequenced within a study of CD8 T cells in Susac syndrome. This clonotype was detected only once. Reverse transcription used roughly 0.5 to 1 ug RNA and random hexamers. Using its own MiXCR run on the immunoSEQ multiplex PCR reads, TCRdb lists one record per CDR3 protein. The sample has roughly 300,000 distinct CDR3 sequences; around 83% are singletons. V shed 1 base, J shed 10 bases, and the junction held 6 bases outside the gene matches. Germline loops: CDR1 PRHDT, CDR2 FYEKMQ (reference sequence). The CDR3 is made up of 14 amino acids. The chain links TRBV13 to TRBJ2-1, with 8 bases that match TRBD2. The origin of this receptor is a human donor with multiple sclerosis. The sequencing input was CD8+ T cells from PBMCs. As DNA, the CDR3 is TGTGCCAGCAGCTTAGCCGGGAGGGCTGGAGAGCAGTTCTTC. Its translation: CASSLAGRAGEQFF.